The next 4 T cell receptor beta chains were all read from a single sample in a study of T cell responses to AZD1222 COVID-19 vaccine. Libraries were prepared by immunoSEQ multiplex PCR; TCRdb keeps only in-frame clonotypes and omits some of them. The sample yields about 170,000 clones, roughly 90% seen once. The source material was peripheral blood, sampled on day 0 of AZD1222 vaccination. The receptor set was obtained from an adult in good health.

This chain uses TRBV19 with TRBJ2-6, with D perhaps being TRBD1 or TRBD2 (5 bases each). V lost 5 bases to trimming and J lost 0 bases, with 8 bases between them. Germline V gene lookup returns CDR1 LNHDA and CDR2 SQIVND (reference sequence). The length of the CDR3 is 15 residues. The CDR3 loop reads CASSPGTSGANVLTF. The DNA of the CDR3 is TGTGCCAGTAGTCCGGGGACCTCTGGGGCCAACGTCCTGACTTTC.

The chain combines TRBV7-8 with TRBJ2-3, with D tentatively TRBD1 (5 bases). Trimming stripped 4 bases from V and 2 bases from J, with 13 bases between. Germline V gene lookup returns CDR1 SGHVS and CDR2 FQNEAQ. The CDR3 consists of 15 residues. The CDR3 reads CASSSTREATDTQYF. The DNA of the CDR3 is TGTGCCAGCAGCTCCACCAGGGAAGCCACAGATACGCAGTATTTT.

V and J are TRBV7-6 and TRBJ1-1; TRBD1 matches at 7 bases. The germline V gene has CDR1 SGHVS and CDR2 FNYEAQ. The CDR3 contains 14 residues. The V segment lost 4 bases and the J segment 4 bases; nucleotides outside the gene matches: 6. The CDR3 spells CASSSIRGPTEAFF. The CDR3 DNA follows: TGTGCCAGCAGCTCAATAAGGGGGCCCACTGAAGCTTTCTTT.

V gene TRBV12-5 combines with J gene TRBJ2-7; D not resolved. The V end lost 5 bases, the J end lost 6 bases, and 11 bases lay between the germline ends. In germline, CDR1 is LGHNT, CDR2 FRNRAP. The CDR3 is 12 amino acids. The CDR3 loop reads CASGIRSGEQYF. The CDR3 region has the DNA TGTGCTAGTGGTATACGGTCCGGCGAGCAGTACTTC. Using reference TRBV12-5 and TRBJ2-7 for the parts outside the CDR3, the full variable domain is DARVTQTPRHKVTEMGQEVTMRCQPILGHNTVFWYRQTMMQGLELLAYFRNRAPLDDSGMPKDRFSAEMPDATLATLKIQPSEPRDSAVYFCASGIRSGEQYFGPGTRLTVT.